This record concerns one T cell receptor (beta chain) sequence. In TCRdb, the 5' RACE reads were re-called with MiXCR into one record per CDR3 protein. This table has 200,000 or so distinct CDR3 sequences, 10% to 15% appearing once. The sample belongs to a study of CD8 T cells in ankylosing spondylitis. CDR1 and CDR2 (germline): LNHNV, YYDKDF (reference sequence). The V and J ends lost 2 bases and 2 bases respectively, with 14 bases between them. This CDR3 comprises 16 residues. This chain connects TRBV15 to TRBJ2-3, with D perhaps given as TRBD1 or TRBD2 (5 bases each). Sample: blood, either unsorted or a sorted T cell fraction (not recorded which). This receptor was obtained from a female donor with ankylosing spondylitis or in good health (not recorded which). CDR3 region: CATSRPGTVPTDTQYF. The CDR3 nucleotides are TGTGCCACCAGCAGACCTGGGACGGTTCCCACAGATACGCAGTATTTT.